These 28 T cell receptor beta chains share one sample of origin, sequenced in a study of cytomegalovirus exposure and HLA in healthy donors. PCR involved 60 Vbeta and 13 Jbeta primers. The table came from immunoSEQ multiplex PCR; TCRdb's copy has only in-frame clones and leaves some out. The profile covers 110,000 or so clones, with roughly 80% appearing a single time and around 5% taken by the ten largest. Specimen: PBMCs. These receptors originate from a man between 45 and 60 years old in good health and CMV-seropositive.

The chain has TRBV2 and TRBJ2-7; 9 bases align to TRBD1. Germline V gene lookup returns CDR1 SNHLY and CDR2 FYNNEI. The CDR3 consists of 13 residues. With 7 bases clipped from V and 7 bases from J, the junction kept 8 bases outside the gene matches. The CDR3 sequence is CASNLGQGREQYF. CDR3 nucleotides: TGTGCCAGCAATCTAGGACAGGGGAGGGAGCAGTACTTC.

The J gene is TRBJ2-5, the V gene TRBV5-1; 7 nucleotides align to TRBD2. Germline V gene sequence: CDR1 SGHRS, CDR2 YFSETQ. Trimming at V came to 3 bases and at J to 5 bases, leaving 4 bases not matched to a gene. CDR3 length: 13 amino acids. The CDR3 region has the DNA TGCGCCAGCAGCTCTCAGGGAGGGGAGACCCAGTACTTC. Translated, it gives CASSSQGGETQYF.

The CDR3 loop reads CASSFGDSDNEKLFF. The CDR3 nucleotides read TGCGCCAGCAGCTTCGGGGACAGCGATAATGAAAAACTGTTTTTT. V gene TRBV5-1 combines with J gene TRBJ1-4; 7 bases are a match to TRBD1. V trimming: 2 bases; J trimming: 4 bases; junction bases outside the gene matches: 5. This CDR3 comprises 15 residues. Germline V gene data show CDR1 as SGHRS and CDR2 as YFSETQ.

Here the CDR3 DNA reads TGTGCCAGCACCCAGGGCAGCCGAGAGACCCAGTACTTC. Protein product: CASTQGSRETQYF. This chain joins TRBV7-7 and TRBJ2-5, with D perhaps TRBD1 (5 bases). The CDR3 is made up of 13 amino acids. Trimming left V 7 bases short and J 4 bases short, with 13 bases between. In germline, CDR1 is SSHAT, CDR2 FNYEAQ (reference sequence).

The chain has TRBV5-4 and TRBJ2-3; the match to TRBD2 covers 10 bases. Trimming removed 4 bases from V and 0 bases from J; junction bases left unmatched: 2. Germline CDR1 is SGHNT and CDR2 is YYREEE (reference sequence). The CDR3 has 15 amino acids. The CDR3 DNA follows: TGTGCCAGCAGCCGGACTAGCGGTAGCACAGATACGCAGTATTTT. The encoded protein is CASSRTSGSTDTQYF. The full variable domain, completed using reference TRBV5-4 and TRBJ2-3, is ETGVTQSPTHLIKTRGQQVTLRCSSQSGHNTVSWYQQALGQGPQFIFQYYREEENGRGNFPPRFSGLQFPNYSSELNVNALELDDSALYLCASSRTSGSTDTQYFGPGTRLTVL.

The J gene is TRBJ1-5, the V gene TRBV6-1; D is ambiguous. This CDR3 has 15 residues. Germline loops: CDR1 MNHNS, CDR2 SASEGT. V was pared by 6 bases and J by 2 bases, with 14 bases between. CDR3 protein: CASSTDPGGNQPQHF. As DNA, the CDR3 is TGTGCCAGCAGCACGGACCCGGGAGGCAATCAGCCCCAGCATTTT.

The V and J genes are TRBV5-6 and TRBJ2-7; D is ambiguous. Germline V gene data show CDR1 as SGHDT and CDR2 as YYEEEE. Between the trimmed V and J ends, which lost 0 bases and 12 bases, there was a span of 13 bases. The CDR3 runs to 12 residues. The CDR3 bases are TGTGCCAGCAGCTTGGGGCTCACGTTCCCGTACTTC. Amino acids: CASSLGLTFPYF.

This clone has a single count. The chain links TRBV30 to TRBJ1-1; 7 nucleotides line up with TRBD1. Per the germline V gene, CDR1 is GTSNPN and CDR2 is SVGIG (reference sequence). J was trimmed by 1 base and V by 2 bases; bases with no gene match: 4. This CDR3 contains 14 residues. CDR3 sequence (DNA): TGTGCCTGGAGTACGGGACAGCGGAACACTGAAGCTTTCTTT. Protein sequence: CAWSTGQRNTEAFF.

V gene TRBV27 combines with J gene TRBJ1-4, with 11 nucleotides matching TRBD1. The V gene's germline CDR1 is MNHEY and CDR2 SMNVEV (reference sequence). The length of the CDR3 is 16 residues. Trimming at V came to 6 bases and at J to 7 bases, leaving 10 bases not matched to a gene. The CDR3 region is CASSSGQGAIGEKLFF. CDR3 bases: TGTGCCAGCAGCTCCGGACAGGGGGCGATAGGTGAAAAACTGTTTTTT.

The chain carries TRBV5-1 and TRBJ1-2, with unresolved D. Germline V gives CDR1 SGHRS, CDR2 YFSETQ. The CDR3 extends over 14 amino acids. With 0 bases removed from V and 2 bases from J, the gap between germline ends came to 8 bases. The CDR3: CASSLEQTNYGYTF. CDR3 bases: TGCGCCAGCAGCTTGGAACAGACAAACTATGGCTACACCTTC.

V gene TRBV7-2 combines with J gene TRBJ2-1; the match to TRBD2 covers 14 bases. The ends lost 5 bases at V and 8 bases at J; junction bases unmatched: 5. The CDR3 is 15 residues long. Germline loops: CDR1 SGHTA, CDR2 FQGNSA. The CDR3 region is CASSRGTSGSYEQFF. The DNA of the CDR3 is TGTGCCAGCAGCAGGGGGACTAGCGGGAGCTATGAGCAGTTCTTC. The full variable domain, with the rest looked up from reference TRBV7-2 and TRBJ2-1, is GAGVSQSPSNKVTEKGKDVELRCDPISGHTALYWYRQSLGQGLEFLIYFQGNSAPDKSGLPSDRFSAERTGGSVSTLTIQRTQQEDSAVYLCASSRGTSGSYEQFFGPGTRLTVL.

This chain's CDR3 is CASSLTGGQEGEQYF. The CDR3 DNA reads as TGTGCCAGCTCACTAACGGGGGGACAGGAGGGCGAGCAGTACTTC. The chain employs TRBV18 and TRBJ2-7; TRBD1 might be the D (8 bases). V lost 4 bases to trimming and J lost 6 bases, with 19 bases between them. CDR1 KGHSH and CDR2 LQKENI come from the germline V gene. This CDR3 region has 15 residues.

The CDR3 DNA reads as TGTGCCAGCAGCTTTATAGACAGACCTAATTCTGGAAACACCATATATTTT. Protein product: CASSFIDRPNSGNTIYF. The V and J genes are TRBV9 and TRBJ1-3; the D gene is possibly TRBD1 (5 bases). CDR1 and CDR2 from the germline V gene are SGDLS and YYNGEE. The CDR3 runs to 17 residues. The V end was cut by 4 bases, the J end by 1 base, with 18 bases between.

The CDR3 protein is CASSLGGRRDQPQHF. CDR3 bases: TGTGCCAGCAGCTTAGGAGGGCGGCGGGACCAGCCCCAGCATTTT. The V and J genes are TRBV11-2 and TRBJ1-5; D perhaps matches TRBD1 (5 bases). V lost 1 base and J 7 bases, leaving 14 bases between the germline ends. The germline V gene encodes CDR1 SGHAT and CDR2 FQNNGV. The length of the CDR3 is 15 residues. The full variable domain, rest sourced from reference TRBV11-2 and TRBJ1-5, is EAGVAQSPRYKIIEKRQSVAFWCNPISGHATLYWYQQILGQGPKLLIQFQNNGVVDDSQLPKDRFSAERLKGVDSTLKIQPAKLEDSAVYLCASSLGGRRDQPQHFGDGTRLSIL.

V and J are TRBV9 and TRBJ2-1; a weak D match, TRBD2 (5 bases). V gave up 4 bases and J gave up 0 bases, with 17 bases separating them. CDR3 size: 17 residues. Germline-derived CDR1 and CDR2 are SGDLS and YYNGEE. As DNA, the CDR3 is TGTGCCAGCAGCACGCGAGGGCTGCTGAGCTCCTACAATGAGCAGTTCTTC. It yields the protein CASSTRGLLSSYNEQFF.

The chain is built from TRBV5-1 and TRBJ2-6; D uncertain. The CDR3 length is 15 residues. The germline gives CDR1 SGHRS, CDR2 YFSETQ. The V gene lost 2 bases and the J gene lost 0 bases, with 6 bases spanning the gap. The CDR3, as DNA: TGCGCCAGCAGCTTCTCGGGCTCTGGGGCCAACGTCCTGACTTTC. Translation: CASSFSGSGANVLTF.

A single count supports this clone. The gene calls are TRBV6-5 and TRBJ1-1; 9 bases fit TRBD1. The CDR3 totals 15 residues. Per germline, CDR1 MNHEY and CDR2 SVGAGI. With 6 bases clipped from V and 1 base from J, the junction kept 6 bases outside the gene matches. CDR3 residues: CASSRDRGSNTEAFF. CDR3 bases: TGTGCCAGCAGCCGAGACAGGGGGTCGAACACTGAAGCTTTCTTT.

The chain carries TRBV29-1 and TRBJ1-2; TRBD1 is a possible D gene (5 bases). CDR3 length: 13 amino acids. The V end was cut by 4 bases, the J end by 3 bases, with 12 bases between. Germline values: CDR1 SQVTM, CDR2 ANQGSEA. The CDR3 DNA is TGCAGCGTTGGTCAGGGTTTGGACTATGGCTACACCTTC. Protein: CSVGQGLDYGYTF.

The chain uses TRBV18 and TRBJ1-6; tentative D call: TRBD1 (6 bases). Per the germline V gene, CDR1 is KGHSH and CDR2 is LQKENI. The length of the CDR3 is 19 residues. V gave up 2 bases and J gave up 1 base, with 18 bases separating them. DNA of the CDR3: TGTGCCAGCTCACCAAGGGACACCTCGAGTGGGTCCTATAATTCACCCCTCCACTTT. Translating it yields CASSPRDTSSGSYNSPLHF.

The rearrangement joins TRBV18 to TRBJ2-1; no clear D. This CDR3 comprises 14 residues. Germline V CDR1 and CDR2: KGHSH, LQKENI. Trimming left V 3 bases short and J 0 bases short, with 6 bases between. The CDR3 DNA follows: TGTGCCAGCTCACCCCCATCCTCCTACAATGAGCAGTTCTTC. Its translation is CASSPPSSYNEQFF. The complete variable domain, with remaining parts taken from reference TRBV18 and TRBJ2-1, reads NAGVMQNPRHLVRRRGQEARLRCSPMKGHSHVYWYRQLPEEGLKFMVYLQKENIIDESGMPKERFSAEFPKEGPSILRIQQVVRGDSAAYFCASSPPSSYNEQFFGPGTRLTVL.

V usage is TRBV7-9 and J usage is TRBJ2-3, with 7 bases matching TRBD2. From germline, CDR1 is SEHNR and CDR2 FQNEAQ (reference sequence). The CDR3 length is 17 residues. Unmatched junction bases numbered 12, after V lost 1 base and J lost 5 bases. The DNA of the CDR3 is TGTGCCAGCAGCTTAGGGACTAGAGGGTTTTTGGGAGATACGCAGTATTTT. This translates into CASSLGTRGFLGDTQYF.

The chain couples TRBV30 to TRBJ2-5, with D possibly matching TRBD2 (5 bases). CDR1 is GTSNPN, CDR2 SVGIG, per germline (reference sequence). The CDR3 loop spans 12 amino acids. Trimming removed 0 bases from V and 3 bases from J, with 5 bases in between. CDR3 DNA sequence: TGTGCCTGGAGTGTGAGGGAAGAGACCCAGTACTTC. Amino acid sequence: CAWSVREETQYF.

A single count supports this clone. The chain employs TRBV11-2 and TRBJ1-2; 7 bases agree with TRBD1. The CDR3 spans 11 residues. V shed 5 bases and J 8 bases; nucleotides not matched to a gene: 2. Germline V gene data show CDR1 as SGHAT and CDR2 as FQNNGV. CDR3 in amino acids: CASSTGDGYTF. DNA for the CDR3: TGTGCCAGCAGCACAGGGGACGGCTACACCTTC.

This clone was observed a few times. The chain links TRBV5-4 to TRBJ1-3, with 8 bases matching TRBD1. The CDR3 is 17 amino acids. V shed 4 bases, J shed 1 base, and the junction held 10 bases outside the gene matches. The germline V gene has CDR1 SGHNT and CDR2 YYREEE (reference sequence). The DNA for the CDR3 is TGTGCCAGCAGCCCCGGGGGAAACAGGGGGTCTGGAAACACCATATATTTT. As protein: CASSPGGNRGSGNTIYF. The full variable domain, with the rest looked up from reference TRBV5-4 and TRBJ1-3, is ETGVTQSPTHLIKTRGQQVTLRCSSQSGHNTVSWYQQALGQGPQFIFQYYREEENGRGNFPPRFSGLQFPNYSSELNVNALELDDSALYLCASSPGGNRGSGNTIYFGEGSWLTVV.

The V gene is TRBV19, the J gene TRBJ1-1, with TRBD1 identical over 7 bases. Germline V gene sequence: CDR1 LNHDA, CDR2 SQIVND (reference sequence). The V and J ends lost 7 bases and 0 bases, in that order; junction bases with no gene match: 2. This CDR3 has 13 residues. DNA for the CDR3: TGTGCCAGTACCGACAGGGTGAACACTGAAGCTTTCTTT. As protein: CASTDRVNTEAFF.

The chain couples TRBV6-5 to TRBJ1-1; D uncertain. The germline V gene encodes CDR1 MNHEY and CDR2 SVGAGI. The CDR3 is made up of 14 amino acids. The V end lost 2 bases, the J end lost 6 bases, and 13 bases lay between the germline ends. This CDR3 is CASSYRGGGPEAFF. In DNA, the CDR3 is TGTGCCAGCAGTTACCGGGGAGGAGGGCCTGAAGCTTTCTTT.

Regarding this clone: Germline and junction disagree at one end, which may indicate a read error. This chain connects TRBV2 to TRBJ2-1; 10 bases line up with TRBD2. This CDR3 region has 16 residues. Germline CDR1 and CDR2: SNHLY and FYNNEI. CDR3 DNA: TGTGCCAGCAGTGATAGGCTAGCGGGAGCTCGCAATGGGCAGTTCTTC. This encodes CASSDRLAGARNGQFF.

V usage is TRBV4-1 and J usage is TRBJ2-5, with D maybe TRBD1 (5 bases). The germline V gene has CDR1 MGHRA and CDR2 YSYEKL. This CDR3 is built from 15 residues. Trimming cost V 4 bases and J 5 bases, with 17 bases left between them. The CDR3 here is CASSPQGVERETQYF. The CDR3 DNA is TGCGCCAGCAGCCCCCAAGGGGTCGAACGGGAGACCCAGTACTTC.